This T cell receptor (beta chain) was profiled in a study of Graves' ophthalmopathy and Graves' hyperthyroidism. Study findings and constraints: Ophthalmopathy and stable hyperthyroidism were discriminated by a 13-signature model, with over 85% sensitivity and approximately 77% specificity.

People with hyperthyroidism were aged 18 to 65 and newly diagnosed, under 2 months' duration. This CDR3 contains 16 residues. V was shortened by 3 bases and J by 1 base, with 18 bases between the two germline ends. CDR1 and CDR2 from the germline V gene are DFQATT and SNEGSKA (reference sequence). Using RNA transcripts, the TCR beta CDR3 regions were amplified. After a first-round RT-PCR with HTBI primers, a second-round multiplex PCR was run. TCRdb passed the multiplex PCR reads through MiXCR, listing each CDR3 protein once. The sample includes 400,000 to 500,000 distinct CDR3 sequences, more than 20% of them seen just once. Many counts were recorded for this clonotype. Its specificity is unknown.

The chain combines TRBV20-1 with TRBJ2-5; D is tentatively TRBD1 or TRBD2 (6 bases each). This TCR derives from a woman under 30 with stable Graves' hyperthyroidism. The specimen was peripheral blood. The CDR3 DNA follows: TGCAGTGCTAGGAGTGAGGGGGGACCACGCCAAGAGACCCAGTACTTC. Its protein product is CSARSEGGPRQETQYF.